This T cell receptor (beta chain) was sequenced during a study of CD4 and CD8 cells across lung adenocarcinoma regions. The patients had localized lung adenocarcinoma, a non-small cell subtype. The CDR3 sequence is 15 residues long. V was trimmed by 2 bases and J by 4 bases, leaving 14 bases between them. The germline V gene has CDR1 SGHTA and CDR2 FQGNSA. TCRdb passed the PCR reads through MiXCR, listing each CDR3 protein once. The sample includes thousands of distinct CDR3 sequences, roughly 44% of them seen just once. The specimen was CD8+ T cells from the center of a lung tumor. The TCR originated in a male donor with lung adenocarcinoma. The CD4 and CD8 labels of this study may be unreliable. The chain links TRBV7-2 to TRBJ2-5; the D gene could be TRBD1 or TRBD2 (5 bases each). CDR3 DNA sequence: TGTGCCAGCAGCTTACAGGGCGGCGGAGGAGAGACCCAGTACTTC. Residues: CASSLQGGGGETQYF.